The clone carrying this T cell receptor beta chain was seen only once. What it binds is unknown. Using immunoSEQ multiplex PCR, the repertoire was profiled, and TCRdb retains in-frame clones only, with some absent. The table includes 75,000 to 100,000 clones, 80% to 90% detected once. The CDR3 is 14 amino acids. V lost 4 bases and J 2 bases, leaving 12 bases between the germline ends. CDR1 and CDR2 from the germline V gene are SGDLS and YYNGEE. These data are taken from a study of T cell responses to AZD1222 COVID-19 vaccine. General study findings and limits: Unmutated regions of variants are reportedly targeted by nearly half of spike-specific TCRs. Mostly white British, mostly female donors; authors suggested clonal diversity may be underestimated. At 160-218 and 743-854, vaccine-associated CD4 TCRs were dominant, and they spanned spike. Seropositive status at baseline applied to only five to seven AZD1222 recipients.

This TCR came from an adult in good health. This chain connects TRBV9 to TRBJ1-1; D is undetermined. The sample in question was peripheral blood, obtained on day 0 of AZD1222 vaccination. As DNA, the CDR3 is TGTGCCAGCAGCCCAAGAACAGACAACACTGAAGCTTTCTTT. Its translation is CASSPRTDNTEAFF.